A single T cell receptor beta chain is shown here with its context. Its matching antigen is unknown. The use of a sample-barcoded 5' primer and a J-beta primer mix characterized a second PCR of roughly 7 to 11 cycles. TCRdb re-derived calls from the 5' RACE reads in MiXCR, one entry per CDR3 protein. The table records about 510,000 distinct CDR3 sequences, roughly a quarter of them present only once. This entry is derived from a study of blood T cells in healthy people across ages. The length of the CDR3 is 11 residues. The germline V gene encodes CDR1 GTSNPN and CDR2 SVGIG (reference sequence). Findings and limits, study-wide: Per million T cells, the diversity of TCR beta decreased roughly linearly as age advanced.

This same sample was also taken into another study, of T cells of mothers and their children.

The sequence came from a boy under 10 years old in good health. J is TRBJ2-5 and V is TRBV30, with 9 bases that match TRBD2. The end of the DNA aligns better with TRBJ2-1, so the J call may be wrong. The material sequenced was blood. The CDR3 is CVAGATNEQFF. Here the CDR3 DNA reads TGTGTAGCGGGGGCCACCAATGAGCAGTTCTTC.